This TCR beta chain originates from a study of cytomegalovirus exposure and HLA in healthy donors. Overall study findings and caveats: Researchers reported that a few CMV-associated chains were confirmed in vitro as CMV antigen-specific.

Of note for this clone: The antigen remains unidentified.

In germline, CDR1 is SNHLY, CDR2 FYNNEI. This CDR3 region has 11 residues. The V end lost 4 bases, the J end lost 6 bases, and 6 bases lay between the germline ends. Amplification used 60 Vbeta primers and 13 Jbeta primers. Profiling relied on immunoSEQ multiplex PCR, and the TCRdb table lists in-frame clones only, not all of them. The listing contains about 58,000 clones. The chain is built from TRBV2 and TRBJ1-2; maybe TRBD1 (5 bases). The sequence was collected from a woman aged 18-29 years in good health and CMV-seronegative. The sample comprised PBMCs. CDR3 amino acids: CASSVGDGYTF. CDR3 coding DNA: TGTGCCAGCAGTGTAGGGGATGGCTACACCTTC.